This T cell receptor (beta chain) was captured in a study of early T cells in non-severe SARS-CoV-2 infection. Turning to the study itself: Bulk RNA taken from unsorted whole blood was sequenced, leaving chains unpaired. General study results and limits: CD4 and private specificities were missed by VDJdb matching, which favored anti-spike CD8 responses.

The library protocol tagged individual cDNA molecules with unique molecular identifiers. TCRdb re-analysed the 5' RACE reads in MiXCR, keeping a single row per CDR3 protein. Of about 19,000 distinct CDR3 sequences listed, around 5.9% are singletons. CDR3 length: 15 residues. Trimming took 0 bases from V and 5 from J, leaving 12 bases between them. Germline V lookup: CDR1 SGHVS, CDR2 FQNEAQ. This clonotype was counted ten times or more. Antigen: not known. The chain uses TRBV7-8 and TRBJ2-3; D perhaps matches TRBD2 (6 bases). Sequencing input: whole blood. This clonotype was sampled from an adult who was a healthcare worker with PCR-confirmed SARS-CoV-2 infection or an uninfected control (not recorded which). The CDR3 sequence is CASSLAPDYKDTQYF. In nucleotides, the CDR3 is TGTGCCAGCAGCTTAGCCCCGGACTATAAAGATACGCAGTATTTT. The full variable domain, in which reference TRBV7-8 and TRBJ2-3 provide the parts outside the CDR3, is GAGVSQSPRYKVAKRGQDVALRCDPISGHVSLFWYQQALGQGPEFLTYFQNEAQLDKSGLPSDRFFAERPEGSVSTLKIQRTQQEDSAVYLCASSLAPDYKDTQYFGPGTRLTVL.